Shown below are 32 T cell receptor beta chains from a single sample sequenced in a study of cytomegalovirus exposure and HLA in healthy donors (dated by TCRdb to the late 2010s). Libraries were made using the immunoSEQ multiplex PCR assay. The table was pulled from immuneACCESS by TCRdb, which kept in-frame rearrangements only. Such tables lose some clones; where checked, under half of the loss comes from unresolved V genes, and the rest has no known cause. The sample table shows approximately 260,000 clones, and 80% to 90% are seen once. The top ten clones comprise approximately 1% of the sample. The sample was PBMCs. The receptor set was obtained from a woman aged 18-35 years in good health and CMV-seronegative.

This clone was seen once. The chain has TRBV5-6 and TRBJ2-1; 7 bases line up with TRBD1. The V gene's germline CDR1 is SGHDT and CDR2 YYEEEE. The CDR3 spans 13 residues. V shed 2 bases, J shed 6 bases, and the junction held 2 bases outside the gene matches. Written as DNA, the CDR3 is TGTGCCAGCAGCTTCGGGACAGTCAATGAGCAGTTCTTC. Its translation: CASSFGTVNEQFF.

The gene calls are TRBV6-1 and TRBJ1-4, with 10 bases aligning to TRBD1. The CDR3 length is 16 residues. V shed 2 bases and J 7 bases; nucleotides not matched to a gene: 7. Germline lookup yields CDR1 MNHNS and CDR2 SASEGT. The CDR3 reads CASSEITDRGSEKLFF. In DNA form, the CDR3 reads TGTGCCAGCAGTGAAATCACGGACAGGGGGTCTGAAAAACTGTTTTTT.

The chain combines TRBV18 with TRBJ2-2; D call uncertain. The V gene lost 0 bases and the J gene lost 4 bases, with 3 bases spanning the gap. CDR1 and CDR2 (germline): KGHSH, LQKENI. The CDR3 sequence is 13 residues long. This CDR3 is CASSPPSTGELFF. In DNA form, the CDR3 reads TGTGCCAGCTCACCACCCAGCACCGGGGAGCTGTTTTTT.

In its sample, this clone was seen once. CDR3: CASSEGQGNSGYTF. The CDR3 nucleotides are TGTGCCAGCAGTGAGGGACAGGGGAACAGTGGCTACACCTTC. The rearrangement uses TRBV6-4 and TRBJ1-2; TRBD1 matches at 10 bases. CDR1 is MRHNA, CDR2 SNTAGT, per germline. V was pared by 3 bases and J by 7 bases, with 5 bases of the junction left unmatched. The CDR3 length is 14 residues.

The chain links TRBV7-9 to TRBJ1-2, with 8 positions matching TRBD1. Germline CDR1 and CDR2: SEHNR and FQNEAQ (reference sequence). J lost 7 bases, V lost 1 base, and 8 bases had no gene match. The CDR3 has 15 amino acids. CDR3: CASSLGVAGGFGYTF. The CDR3 DNA follows: TGTGCCAGCAGCTTAGGGGTGGCAGGGGGCTTTGGCTACACCTTC.

The V call is TRBV5-4, the J call TRBJ2-5; 7 positions match TRBD2. CDR1 SGHNT and CDR2 YYREEE come from the germline V gene (reference sequence). Unmatched junction bases numbered 6, after V lost 4 bases and J lost 0 bases. The CDR3 loop spans 15 amino acids. CDR3 sequence (DNA): TGTGCCAGCAGCAGGGCGGGAGAATACCAAGAGACCCAGTACTTC. It codes for CASSRAGEYQETQYF. Filled out from reference TRBV5-4 and TRBJ2-5, the complete variable domain reads ETGVTQSPTHLIKTRGQQVTLRCSSQSGHNTVSWYQQALGQGPQFIFQYYREEENGRGNFPPRFSGLQFPNYSSELNVNALELDDSALYLCASSRAGEYQETQYFGPGTRLLVL.

The V call is TRBV4-3, the J call TRBJ2-5; 10 bases align to TRBD1. Germline V gene lookup returns CDR1 LGHNA and CDR2 YSLEER. The CDR3 runs 18 residues. The V segment lost 0 bases and the J segment 1 base; nucleotides outside the gene matches: 8. The CDR3 loop reads CASSQDFDRGRPQETQYF. DNA for the CDR3: TGCGCCAGCAGCCAAGATTTCGACAGGGGGCGCCCCCAAGAGACCCAGTACTTC.

Worth noting for this clone: Distinct nucleotide sequences in the sample also encode this CDR3. V gene TRBV14 combines with J gene TRBJ1-2, with 7 bases fitting TRBD1. Germline V gives CDR1 SGHDN, CDR2 FVKESK. The CDR3 spans 14 residues. The V segment lost 1 base and the J segment 4 bases; nucleotides outside the gene matches: 3. CDR3 protein: CASSQGQGVYGYTF. The CDR3 DNA sequence: TGTGCCAGCAGCCAAGGACAGGGAGTCTATGGCTACACCTTC. The full variable domain, in which reference TRBV14 and TRBJ1-2 provide the parts outside the CDR3, is EAGVTQFPSHSVIEKGQTVTLRCDPISGHDNLYWYRRVMGKEIKFLLHFVKESKQDESGMPNNRFLAERTGGTYSTLKVQPAELEDSGVYFCASSQGQGVYGYTFGSGTRLTVV.

The V gene is TRBV4-3, the J gene TRBJ1-1; D remains unclear. Germline CDR1 reads LGHNA; CDR2 reads YSLEER. The CDR3 has 13 amino acids. V was trimmed by 3 bases and J by 4 bases, leaving 9 bases between them. CDR3 sequence: CASSQGLSTEAFF. Here the CDR3 DNA reads TGCGCCAGCAGCCAGGGCCTAAGCACTGAAGCTTTCTTT.

This clone was counted a few times. The chain recombines TRBV5-6 with TRBJ2-6; TRBD1 matches 7 bases. CDR1 is SGHDT and CDR2 is YYEEEE in the germline V gene. V lost 4 bases to trimming and J lost 0 bases; unmatched junction nucleotides: 13. The CDR3 is 19 residues long. CDR3 bases: TGTGCCAGCAGCCCCCGGGACAGCGAGACATCCTCTGGGGCCAACGTCCTGACTTTC. This encodes CASSPRDSETSSGANVLTF.

This chain links TRBV28 with TRBJ2-1; 10 bases line up with TRBD2. The CDR3 consists of 15 residues. The V gene's germline CDR1 is MDHEN and CDR2 SYDVKM. Trimming at V came to 6 bases and at J to 3 bases, leaving 5 bases not matched to a gene. CDR3 coding DNA: TGTGCCAGCAGCATTAGCGGGGGGAACTACAATGAGCAGTTCTTC. Translating it yields CASSISGGNYNEQFF.

The chain combines TRBV27 with TRBJ2-7, with 12 nucleotides matching TRBD2. Germline V CDR1 and CDR2: MNHEY, SMNVEV (reference sequence). Trimming removed 2 bases from V and 5 bases from J; junction bases left unmatched: 10. CDR3 length equals 17 residues. The CDR3 DNA reads TGTGCCAGCAGTTTAATGGCTAGCGGGGGGGCCTTCCACGAGCAGTACTTC. This gives the protein CASSLMASGGAFHEQYF.

The table lists this clone with a count of one. The V and J genes are TRBV29-1 and TRBJ2-1; D is perhaps TRBD1 (5 bases). The germline gives CDR1 SQVTM, CDR2 ANQGSEA. V was clipped by 2 bases and J by 10 bases, with 12 bases between them. This CDR3 has 12 amino acids. CDR3 DNA sequence: TGCAGCGTTGAAAACAGGCCACGGGAGCAGTTCTTC. The encoded protein is CSVENRPREQFF.

V gene TRBV7-3 combines with J gene TRBJ1-3, with D possibly matching TRBD1 (6 bases). The V end lost 5 bases, the J end lost 5 bases, and 10 bases lay between the germline ends. This CDR3 contains 13 residues. Germline V gene data show CDR1 as SGHTA and CDR2 as FQGTGA. For the CDR3, the DNA is TGTGCCAGCAGCCTAGGGGACAGAAACACCATATATTTT. Amino acids: CASSLGDRNTIYF.

The chain employs TRBV2 and TRBJ1-5, with D perhaps matching TRBD1 (6 bases). Germline values: CDR1 SNHLY, CDR2 FYNNEI. Trimming removed 11 bases from V and 4 bases from J, with 15 bases in between. This CDR3 has 13 amino acids. CDR3 protein: CALREGVNQPQHF. CDR3 sequence (DNA): TGTGCCCTCAGGGAGGGGGTGAATCAGCCCCAGCATTTT.

V gene TRBV2 combines with J gene TRBJ2-1, with D uncertain. CDR3 length equals 11 residues. From germline, CDR1 is SNHLY and CDR2 FYNNEI. V was clipped by 4 bases and J by 8 bases, with 6 bases between them. The CDR3 loop reads CASSGSDEQFF. DNA for the CDR3: TGTGCCAGCAGTGGCTCGGATGAGCAGTTCTTC.

Only one count was recorded for this clone. The genes are TRBV5-4 and TRBJ2-1, with no clear D. The CDR3 spans 13 residues. Germline V gene data show CDR1 as SGHNT and CDR2 as YYREEE (reference sequence). V lost 1 base and J 5 bases, leaving 7 bases between the germline ends. The CDR3, as DNA: TGTGCCAGCAGCTTGCAAGGAGACAATGAGCAGTTCTTC. Amino acids: CASSLQGDNEQFF.

This clone appeared a single time. Here the CDR3 reads CASSGTSRAQYF. DNA of the CDR3: TGTGCCAGCAGTGGGACTAGTCGGGCGCAGTATTTT. This chain joins TRBV2 and TRBJ2-3; the match to TRBD2 covers 7 bases. This CDR3 spans 12 amino acids. J lost 10 bases, V lost 4 bases, and 5 bases had no gene match. CDR1 is SNHLY and CDR2 is FYNNEI in the germline V gene.

This chain links TRBV28 with TRBJ1-5; a possible D gene is TRBD1 (5 bases). Trimming took 3 bases from V and 2 from J, leaving 14 bases between them. CDR3 length: 16 amino acids. Per the germline V gene, CDR1 is MDHEN and CDR2 is SYDVKM. The CDR3 loop is CASSLHGGRRNQPQHF. In nucleotides, the CDR3 is TGTGCCAGCAGTTTGCACGGGGGACGGCGCAATCAGCCCCAGCATTTT.

The chain carries TRBV30 and TRBJ2-7, with 13 bases lining up with TRBD2. The CDR3 runs to 14 residues. CDR1 and CDR2 from the germline V gene are GTSNPN and SVGIG (reference sequence). V dropped 3 bases and J dropped 2; count of bases not matched to a gene: 1. CDR3 residues: CAWRGTSGTYEQYF. The CDR3 DNA follows: TGTGCCTGGAGGGGGACTAGCGGGACCTACGAGCAGTACTTC. Based on the CDR3 plus reference TRBV30 and TRBJ2-7, the full variable domain is SQTIHQWPATLVQPVGSPLSLECTVEGTSNPNLYWYRQAAGRGLQLLFYSVGIGQISSEVPQNLSASRPQDRQFILSSKKLLLSDSGFYLCAWRGTSGTYEQYFGPGTRLTVT.

This clone was detected only a few times. The chain is built from TRBV7-9 and TRBJ1-2; no firm D call. The V end lost 5 bases, the J end lost 7 bases, and 8 bases lay between the germline ends. CDR1 and CDR2 from the germline V gene are SEHNR and FQNEAQ (reference sequence). This CDR3 contains 11 residues. The CDR3 region is CASSLPPGYTF. The CDR3 coding sequence is TGTGCCAGCAGCCTTCCCCCTGGCTACACCTTC.

This chain links TRBV6-1 with TRBJ1-4, with D perhaps matching TRBD1 (6 bases). Trimming cost V 9 bases and J 8 bases, with 19 bases left between them. The germline gives CDR1 MNHNS, CDR2 SASEGT. The CDR3 extends over 14 amino acids. CDR3 sequence: CASRPGTLGEKLFF. CDR3 DNA sequence: TGTGCCAGTAGACCCGGGACATTGGGGGAAAAACTGTTTTTT.

The chain recombines TRBV5-1 with TRBJ2-6, with TRBD1 identical over 7 bases. The length of the CDR3 is 19 residues. The V segment lost 1 base and the J segment 0 bases; nucleotides outside the gene matches: 10. CDR1 and CDR2 from the germline V gene are SGHRS and YFSETQ. The DNA for the CDR3 is TGCGCCAGCAGCTTGTACAGGGGATTTAGGGCCTCTGGGGCCAACGTCCTGACTTTC. Protein product: CASSLYRGFRASGANVLTF.

CDR3 bases: TGTGCCAGCAGCCGCCCGACAGGGTGGGACTATGGCTACACCTTC. This translates into CASSRPTGWDYGYTF. This chain joins TRBV16 and TRBJ1-2; TRBD1 matches at 7 bases. CDR1 KGHSY and CDR2 FQNENV come from the germline V gene. CDR3 length: 15 residues. Trimming removed 4 bases from V and 3 bases from J; junction bases left unmatched: 8.

The rearrangement uses TRBV18 and TRBJ1-6, with D possibly matching TRBD1 (5 bases). The CDR3 has 15 amino acids. The V gene's germline CDR1 is KGHSH and CDR2 LQKENI. V was cut by 2 bases and J by 10 bases, with 15 bases left in between. The CDR3 DNA reads as TGTGCCAGCTCACCAATCGGGGGGACTGGGTCACCCCTCCACTTT. This sequence encodes CASSPIGGTGSPLHF.

This rearrangement joins TRBV2 to TRBJ1-2; 7 nucleotides align to TRBD1. Looked up from germline, CDR1 is SNHLY and CDR2 is FYNNEI. Unmatched junction bases numbered 3, after V lost 4 bases and J lost 4 bases. The CDR3 has 13 residues. Written as DNA, the CDR3 is TGTGCCAGCAGTGCGACAGGGTCCTATGGCTACACCTTC. The encoded protein is CASSATGSYGYTF.

This chain links TRBV28 with TRBJ1-1; D is uncertain. In germline, CDR1 is MDHEN, CDR2 SYDVKM. V was clipped by 8 bases and J by 3 bases, with 10 bases between them. CDR3 length: 12 amino acids. CDR3: CASGGEYTEAFF. The CDR3 DNA follows: TGTGCCAGCGGAGGAGAATACACTGAAGCTTTCTTT.

The genes are TRBV30 and TRBJ1-2, with 7 bases that match TRBD1. The CDR3 has 14 residues. CDR1 and CDR2 from the germline V gene are GTSNPN and SVGIG (reference sequence). V trimming: 4 bases; J trimming: 2 bases; junction bases outside the gene matches: 7. CDR3 nucleotide sequence: TGTGCCTGGAAGATACAGGGGACCAACTATGGCTACACCTTC. This translates into CAWKIQGTNYGYTF. The full variable domain, with the rest looked up from reference TRBV30 and TRBJ1-2, is SQTIHQWPATLVQPVGSPLSLECTVEGTSNPNLYWYRQAAGRGLQLLFYSVGIGQISSEVPQNLSASRPQDRQFILSSKKLLLSDSGFYLCAWKIQGTNYGYTFGSGTRLTVV.

The chain combines TRBV13 with TRBJ1-4; a weak D match, TRBD1 (6 bases). Between the trimmed V and J ends, which lost 5 bases and 2 bases, there was a span of 15 bases. The CDR3 consists of 16 residues. Germline values: CDR1 PRHDT, CDR2 FYEKMQ (reference sequence). CDR3 DNA sequence: TGTGCCAGCAGCCGGGACAAGGGTAGGACTAATGAAAAACTGTTTTTT. It encodes CASSRDKGRTNEKLFF.

The chain uses TRBV6-5 and TRBJ1-1, with a tentative D call TRBD1 (5 bases). The CDR3 totals 15 residues. Germline loops: CDR1 MNHEY, CDR2 SVGAGI. The V and J ends lost 6 bases and 1 base respectively, with 15 bases between them. Here the CDR3 DNA reads TGTGCCAGCAGAGGGGCTCCCCCGGGGAACACTGAAGCTTTCTTT. It specifies CASRGAPPGNTEAFF.

This clone has just a few counts. The chain couples TRBV29-1 to TRBJ2-1; the match to TRBD1 covers 10 bases. Per germline, CDR1 SQVTM and CDR2 ANQGSEA. This CDR3 spans 12 amino acids. Trimming cost V 6 bases and J 7 bases; bases outside gene matches: 3. The CDR3 spells CSVGTGVNEQFF. In nucleotides, the CDR3 is TGCAGCGTGGGGACAGGGGTGAATGAGCAGTTCTTC.

The rearrangement uses TRBV11-2 and TRBJ1-1, with TRBD1 as a possible D gene (6 bases). The CDR3 runs to 16 residues. V lost 2 bases, J lost 3 bases, and 16 bases lay in between. CDR1 and CDR2 (germline): SGHAT, FQNNGV. CDR3 nucleotides: TGTGCCAGCAGCTTATCCTTAGGGCAGGGGCACACTGAAGCTTTCTTT. This sequence encodes CASSLSLGQGHTEAFF.